This is a list of T cell receptor beta chains from one sample in a study of blood T cell repertoires in COVID-19. The method was immunoSEQ multiplex PCR; TCRdb's version includes in-frame clones alone and lacks a portion of them. The sample has some 190,000 clones; roughly nine tenths are singletons. The sample was peripheral blood. These receptors all stem from a man aged 30 to 39 with acute or convalescent COVID-19. CDR3s include the opening cysteine and the closing phenylalanine or tryptophan. The D gene is left open where the match is weak. Rows give clone size only sometimes, using once, few, many, or a class for an expanded clone.

clone_size: .; j_call: TRBJ1-2; d_call: TRBD1; v_call: TRBV14; cdr3_length: 13; cdr3_aa: CARNRGGKYGYTF; cdr3_nt: TGTGCCAGGAACAGGGGTGGGAAATATGGCTACACCTTC
clone_size: .; j_call: TRBJ1-5; d_call: .; v_call: TRBV10-1; cdr3_length: 14; cdr3_aa: CASSEIGDNQPQHF; cdr3_nt: TGCGCCAGCAGTGAGATCGGAGACAATCAGCCCCAGCATTTT
clone_size: once; j_call: TRBJ2-1; d_call: .; v_call: TRBV30; cdr3_length: 14; cdr3_aa: CAWRGAAGYNEQFF; cdr3_nt: TGTGCCTGGAGGGGAGCCGCCGGATACAATGAGCAGTTCTTC
clone_size: once; j_call: TRBJ1-4; d_call: TRBD1; v_call: TRBV27; cdr3_length: 14; cdr3_aa: CASSRQGTNEKLFF; cdr3_nt: TGTGCCAGCTCCAGACAGGGAACTAATGAAAAACTGTTTTTT
clone_size: .; j_call: TRBJ1-6; d_call: .; v_call: TRBV28; cdr3_length: 14; cdr3_aa: CASSSDRDNSPLHF; cdr3_nt: TGTGCCAGCAGCTCCGACAGAGATAATTCACCCCTCCACTTT
clone_size: .; j_call: TRBJ1-2; d_call: .; v_call: TRBV14; cdr3_length: 14; cdr3_aa: CASSQQQGIGGYTF; cdr3_nt: TGTGCCAGCAGCCAACAACAGGGAATTGGTGGCTACACCTTC
clone_size: many; j_call: TRBJ2-1; d_call: .; v_call: TRBV2; cdr3_length: 14; cdr3_aa: CASSEPLGGDEQFF; cdr3_nt: TGTGCCAGCAGTGAACCCCTAGGGGGGGATGAGCAGTTCTTC
clone_size: .; j_call: TRBJ1-6; d_call: .; v_call: TRBV5-4; cdr3_length: 14; cdr3_aa: CASSLVQGNSPLHF; cdr3_nt: TGTGCCAGCAGCTTGGTTCAGGGAAATTCACCCCTCCACTTT
clone_size: .; j_call: TRBJ1-1; d_call: TRBD1; v_call: TRBV28; cdr3_length: 15; cdr3_aa: CASESRQGWNTEAFF; cdr3_nt: TGTGCCAGCGAATCCCGACAGGGGTGGAACACTGAAGCTTTCTTT
clone_size: .; j_call: TRBJ1-2; d_call: .; v_call: TRBV6-5; cdr3_length: 14; cdr3_aa: CASSYGGANYGYTF; cdr3_nt: TGTGCCAGCAGTTACGGTGGAGCTAACTATGGCTACACCTTC
clone_size: .; j_call: TRBJ1-2; d_call: TRBD1; v_call: TRBV2; cdr3_length: 11; cdr3_aa: CASSGQGYCTF; cdr3_nt: TGTGCCAGCAGTGGACAGGGGTATTGCACCTTC
clone_size: .; j_call: TRBJ2-1; d_call: TRBD2; v_call: TRBV19; cdr3_length: 16; cdr3_aa: CASSMGLAGGHNEQFF; cdr3_nt: TGTGCCAGTAGTATGGGGCTAGCGGGAGGGCATAATGAGCAGTTCTTC
clone_size: .; j_call: TRBJ1-5; d_call: TRBD1; v_call: TRBV9; cdr3_length: 15; cdr3_aa: CASSATGAPNQPQHF; cdr3_nt: TGTGCCAGCAGCGCGACAGGGGCGCCCAATCAGCCCCAGCATTTT
clone_size: .; j_call: TRBJ1-5; d_call: .; v_call: TRBV7-9; cdr3_length: 16; cdr3_aa: CASSRGQPYSNQPQHF; cdr3_nt: TGTGCCAGCAGCCGTGGACAGCCCTATAGCAATCAGCCCCAGCATTTT
clone_size: .; j_call: TRBJ1-4; d_call: .; v_call: TRBV14; cdr3_length: 16; cdr3_aa: CASSPGHQLSNEKLFF; cdr3_nt: TGTGCCAGCAGCCCGGGACACCAACTATCTAATGAAAAACTGTTTTTT
clone_size: .; j_call: TRBJ2-2; d_call: TRBD2; v_call: TRBV5-1; cdr3_length: 18; cdr3_aa: CASTETNSGGTGVGELFF; cdr3_nt: TGCGCCAGCACGGAAACTAATAGCGGGGGCACCGGGGTCGGGGAGCTGTTTTTT
clone_size: .; j_call: TRBJ2-1; d_call: TRBD2; v_call: TRBV5-6; cdr3_length: 17; cdr3_aa: CASSLRLAGAEYNEQFF; cdr3_nt: TGTGCCAGCAGCTTGAGGCTAGCGGGGGCCGAATACAATGAGCAGTTCTTC
clone_size: .; j_call: TRBJ1-2; d_call: .; v_call: TRBV3-1/TRBV3-2; cdr3_length: 13; cdr3_aa: CASSQALNYGYTF; cdr3_nt: TGTGCCAGCAGCCAGGCCCTTAACTATGGCTACACCTTC
clone_size: .; j_call: TRBJ1-2; d_call: .; v_call: TRBV7-9; cdr3_length: 17; cdr3_aa: CASSLVPEEGSNYGYTF; cdr3_nt: TGTGCCAGCAGCTTAGTCCCTGAGGAGGGTAGTAATTATGGCTACACCTTC
clone_size: .; j_call: TRBJ2-5; d_call: TRBD2; v_call: TRBV7-3; cdr3_length: 16; cdr3_aa: CASSLGLAGMRETQYF; cdr3_nt: TGTGCCAGCAGCTTAGGACTAGCGGGTATGCGGGAGACCCAGTACTTC
clone_size: .; j_call: TRBJ1-2; d_call: TRBD1; v_call: TRBV5-1; cdr3_length: 15; cdr3_aa: CASSSRTGNIPGYTF; cdr3_nt: TGCGCCAGCAGCTCTAGGACAGGGAATATACCCGGCTACACCTTC
clone_size: .; j_call: TRBJ2-2; d_call: .; v_call: TRBV7-9; cdr3_length: 15; cdr3_aa: CASSLRPEGTGELFF; cdr3_nt: TGTGCCAGCAGCTTAAGGCCCGAGGGCACCGGGGAGCTGTTTTTT
clone_size: .; j_call: TRBJ1-4; d_call: TRBD1; v_call: TRBV2; cdr3_length: 14; cdr3_aa: CASSEWDRAEKLFF; cdr3_nt: TGTGCCAGCAGTGAATGGGACAGGGCTGAAAAACTGTTTTTT
clone_size: .; j_call: TRBJ1-2; d_call: TRBD1; v_call: TRBV6-2/TRBV6-3; cdr3_length: 16; cdr3_aa: CASSYLTGRIRDGYTF; cdr3_nt: TGTGCCAGCAGTTACCTGACAGGGAGGATCCGGGATGGCTACACCTTC
clone_size: few; j_call: TRBJ2-1; d_call: .; v_call: TRBV9; cdr3_length: 13; cdr3_aa: CASSVAVGGEQFF; cdr3_nt: TGTGCCAGCAGCGTAGCTGTGGGGGGTGAGCAGTTCTTC
clone_size: few; j_call: TRBJ1-6; d_call: TRBD1; v_call: TRBV7-2; cdr3_length: 15; cdr3_aa: CASTDRDRNNSPLHF; cdr3_nt: TGTGCCAGCACCGACAGGGACAGAAATAATTCACCCCTCCACTTT
clone_size: .; j_call: TRBJ2-3; d_call: TRBD1; v_call: TRBV27; cdr3_length: 16; cdr3_aa: CASSRDRTGRIDTQYF; cdr3_nt: TGTGCCAGCAGTCGCGACCGGACAGGGAGGATAGATACGCAGTATTTT
clone_size: .; j_call: TRBJ1-2; d_call: .; v_call: TRBV12-3/TRBV12-4; cdr3_length: 13; cdr3_aa: CASSLSRGYGYTF; cdr3_nt: TGTGCCAGCAGTTTAAGCCGGGGCTATGGCTACACCTTC
clone_size: few; j_call: TRBJ1-3; d_call: .; v_call: TRBV10-3; cdr3_length: 14; cdr3_aa: CASRAANSGNTIYF; cdr3_nt: TGTGCCTCCCGAGCCGCGAACTCTGGAAACACCATATATTTT
clone_size: .; j_call: TRBJ1-4; d_call: TRBD1; v_call: TRBV2; cdr3_length: 15; cdr3_aa: CARGGQYATNEKLFF; cdr3_nt: TGTGCCAGAGGGGGACAGTACGCAACTAATGAAAAACTGTTTTTT
clone_size: .; j_call: TRBJ1-6; d_call: .; v_call: TRBV28; cdr3_length: 14; cdr3_aa: CASSRSSYNSPLHF; cdr3_nt: TGTGCCAGCAGTCGGAGCTCCTATAATTCACCCCTCCACTTT
clone_size: .; j_call: TRBJ1-4; d_call: .; v_call: TRBV15; cdr3_length: 17; cdr3_aa: CATSRGTQTSTNEKLFF; cdr3_nt: TGTGCCACCAGCAGAGGGACACAAACCTCAACTAATGAAAAACTGTTTTTT
clone_size: .; j_call: TRBJ1-2; d_call: TRBD1; v_call: TRBV5-1; cdr3_length: 15; cdr3_aa: CASSIGQGINYGYTF; cdr3_nt: TGCGCCAGCAGCATTGGACAGGGCATTAACTATGGCTACACCTTC
clone_size: .; j_call: TRBJ2-2; d_call: TRBD1; v_call: TRBV4-1; cdr3_length: 17; cdr3_aa: CASSPTGTVEFTGELFF; cdr3_nt: TGCGCCAGCAGCCCGACCGGGACAGTCGAATTCACCGGGGAGCTGTTTTTT
clone_size: .; j_call: TRBJ2-1; d_call: TRBD2; v_call: TRBV6-6; cdr3_length: 16; cdr3_aa: CASSYLLAGSYNEQFF; cdr3_nt: TGTGCCAGCAGTTACTTGCTAGCGGGAAGTTACAATGAGCAGTTCTTC
clone_size: .; j_call: TRBJ1-4; d_call: .; v_call: TRBV15; cdr3_length: 16; cdr3_aa: CATSSSRGGTNEKLFF; cdr3_nt: TGTGCCACCAGCAGTAGTAGGGGGGGAACTAATGAAAAACTGTTTTTT
clone_size: few; j_call: TRBJ1-1; d_call: TRBD1; v_call: TRBV5-1; cdr3_length: 16; cdr3_aa: CASSLGTGGRSTEAFF; cdr3_nt: TGCGCCAGCAGCTTGGGAACAGGGGGCCGTAGCACTGAAGCTTTCTTT
clone_size: .; j_call: TRBJ1-1; d_call: .; v_call: TRBV28; cdr3_length: 13; cdr3_aa: CASSLSGLGEAFF; cdr3_nt: TGTGCCAGCAGTTTATCCGGACTGGGCGAAGCTTTCTTT
clone_size: few; j_call: TRBJ1-5; d_call: TRBD1; v_call: TRBV18; cdr3_length: 15; cdr3_aa: CASSLTGGLSQPQHF; cdr3_nt: TGTGCCAGCTCGCTGACAGGGGGTCTTTCTCAGCCCCAGCATTTT
clone_size: .; j_call: TRBJ2-3; d_call: TRBD2; v_call: TRBV11-3; cdr3_length: 18; cdr3_aa: CASSLGVSGGASTDTQYF; cdr3_nt: TGTGCCAGCAGCTTAGGCGTTAGCGGGGGGGCCAGTACAGATACGCAGTATTTT
clone_size: .; j_call: TRBJ1-2; d_call: .; v_call: TRBV4-1; cdr3_length: 15; cdr3_aa: CASSQDSTELRGYTF; cdr3_nt: TGCGCCAGCAGCCAAGACTCGACAGAGCTGAGAGGCTACACCTTC
clone_size: .; j_call: TRBJ2-1; d_call: TRBD2; v_call: TRBV27; cdr3_length: 15; cdr3_aa: CASSEAGGRWNEQFF; cdr3_nt: TGTGCCAGCAGTGAAGCGGGGGGGCGATGGAATGAGCAGTTCTTC
clone_size: .; j_call: TRBJ1-2; d_call: .; v_call: TRBV5-6; cdr3_length: 15; cdr3_aa: CASSLPRGPGDGYTF; cdr3_nt: TGTGCCAGCAGCTTGCCCAGGGGACCTGGAGATGGCTACACCTTC
clone_size: once; j_call: TRBJ2-1; d_call: .; v_call: TRBV6-5; cdr3_length: 15; cdr3_aa: CASSAPRGIYNEQFF; cdr3_nt: TGTGCCAGCAGCGCCCCTAGGGGTATCTACAATGAGCAGTTCTTC
clone_size: .; j_call: TRBJ2-5; d_call: .; v_call: TRBV28; cdr3_length: 15; cdr3_aa: CASSLLRSVQETQYF; cdr3_nt: TGTGCCAGCAGTTTATTGAGGTCCGTCCAAGAGACCCAGTACTTC
clone_size: .; j_call: TRBJ1-1; d_call: TRBD1; v_call: TRBV19; cdr3_length: 16; cdr3_aa: CASSSMDRGRWAEAFF; cdr3_nt: TGTGCCAGTAGTTCCATGGACAGGGGGCGGTGGGCTGAAGCTTTCTTT
clone_size: .; j_call: TRBJ1-2; d_call: .; v_call: TRBV4-1; cdr3_length: 13; cdr3_aa: CASSQAANYGYTF; cdr3_nt: TGCGCCAGCAGCCAAGCAGCTAACTATGGCTACACCTTC
clone_size: .; j_call: TRBJ2-5; d_call: .; v_call: TRBV5-1; cdr3_length: 16; cdr3_aa: CASIPRTGDFLRAQYF; cdr3_nt: TGCGCCAGCATTCCCCGCACAGGGGACTTTCTAAGAGCCCAGTACTTC
clone_size: .; j_call: TRBJ2-7; d_call: .; v_call: TRBV21-1; cdr3_length: 15; cdr3_aa: CASSKSSGLTYEQYF; cdr3_nt: TGTGCCAGCAGCAAAAGTTCGGGACTCACCTACGAGCAGTACTTC
clone_size: .; j_call: TRBJ2-3; d_call: .; v_call: TRBV5-1; cdr3_length: 14; cdr3_aa: CASSLAQAGATQYF; cdr3_nt: TGCGCCAGCAGCTTGGCCCAGGCGGGGGCTACGCAGTATTTT
clone_size: .; j_call: TRBJ1-5; d_call: .; v_call: TRBV4-1; cdr3_length: 17; cdr3_aa: CASSQVGIRKAGQPQHF; cdr3_nt: TGCGCCAGCAGCCAAGTAGGTATTAGAAAGGCGGGTCAGCCCCAGCATTTT
clone_size: .; j_call: TRBJ1-5; d_call: TRBD1; v_call: TRBV9; cdr3_length: 14; cdr3_aa: CASSPGQPNQPQHF; cdr3_nt: TGTGCCAGCAGCCCGGGACAGCCCAATCAGCCCCAGCATTTT